Listed below are T cell receptor beta chains from one sample, sequenced in a study of cytotoxic CD8 clonotypes in ibrutinib-treated CLL. Some clones are missing from TCRdb's copy, which holds only in-frame ones; the method was immunoSEQ multiplex PCR. Here the sample spans some 70,000 clones, 75% to 95% being singletons. The input for sequencing was PBMCs, taken after 12 months of ibrutinib treatment. These receptors all stem from a human donor with chronic lymphocytic leukemia. The CDR3 runs from the conserved cysteine through the conserved F or W. Each record gives: J gene, V gene, D gene, clone size, CDR3 protein, CDR3 DNA. D genes are given only for firm matches. Not all rows give a size; the values are once, few, many and, for expanded clones, a class.

>TRBJ1-1|TRBV21-1|-|-
CASTEDRLGAEAFF
TGTGCCAGCACAGAAGACCGACTCGGCGCTGAAGCTTTCTTT
>TRBJ1-1|TRBV19|-|once
CASSINRVNTEAFF
TGTGCCAGTAGTATAAACAGGGTAAATACTGAAGCTTTCTTT
>TRBJ2-7|TRBV2|-|-
CASSLDRPYEQYF
TGTGCCAGCAGCCTCGACAGACCCTACGAGCAGTACTTC
>TRBJ2-1|TRBV7-6|TRBD2|-
CASSLPSGSLPGSYNEQFF
TGTGCCAGCAGCTTACCTAGCGGGAGCCTCCCGGGGTCCTACAATGAGCAGTTCTTC
>TRBJ2-7|TRBV5-6|-|-
CASSLLRGYEQYF
TGTGCCAGCAGCTTGTTGAGGGGGTACGAGCAGTACTTC
>TRBJ1-5|TRBV19|-|-
CASNIGVLQPQHF
TGTGCCAGTAATATCGGGGTCCTACAGCCCCAGCATTTT
>TRBJ1-1|TRBV28|TRBD1|-
CASSLRQGSGAFF
TGTGCCAGCAGTTTGAGACAGGGGTCGGGAGCTTTCTTT
>TRBJ1-3|TRBV27|TRBD1|once
CASSQTGAGNTIYF
TGTGCCAGCAGTCAAACAGGGGCTGGAAACACCATATATTTT
>TRBJ2-1|TRBV19|-|-
CASSRAAGRFDEQFF
TGTGCCAGTAGTCGGGCCGCAGGGCGGTTTGATGAGCAGTTCTTC
>TRBJ1-1|TRBV6-6|-|-
CASSYFRGMNTEAFF
TGTGCCAGCAGTTACTTTCGGGGTATGAACACTGAAGCTTTCTTT
>TRBJ1-2|TRBV7-2|TRBD1|-
CASSSTTGVGYTF
TGTGCCAGCAGCTCAACGACAGGGGTCGGCTACACCTTC
>TRBJ1-5|TRBV27|-|many
CASSPRNNQPQHF
TGTGCCAGCAGTCCACGGAACAATCAGCCCCAGCATTTT
>TRBJ1-5|TRBV4-2|-|-
CASSQGPVRAGQANQPQHF
TGTGCCAGCAGCCAGGGACCGGTCCGTGCGGGGCAGGCAAATCAGCCCCAGCATTTT
>TRBJ2-7|TRBV7-2|TRBD2|-
CASSFGGSTSGSEQYF
TGTGCCAGCAGTTTCGGAGGTTCGACTAGCGGGAGCGAGCAGTACTTC
>TRBJ1-4|TRBV5-5|-|-
CASSLAYRTTNEKLFF
TGTGCCAGCAGCTTGGCCTACAGGACAACTAATGAAAAACTGTTTTTT
>TRBJ2-7|TRBV18|-|once
CASSPETYEQYF
TGTGCCAGCTCACCTGAAACCTACGAGCAGTACTTC
>TRBJ2-3|TRBV5-1|TRBD2|once
CASSLWASGKDTQYF
TGCGCCAGCAGCTTGTGGGCTAGCGGGAAAGATACGCAGTATTTT
>TRBJ2-7|TRBV2|TRBD1|-
CASSGQGQGYEQYF
TGTGCCAGCAGTGGCCAGGGACAGGGCTACGAGCAGTACTTC
>TRBJ2-2|TRBV29-1|-|-
CSAILQGSGNTGELFF
TGCAGCGCTATCCTCCAGGGGAGCGGAAACACCGGGGAGCTGTTTTTT
>TRBJ2-7|TRBV27|-|-
CASSSWDIPDEQYF
TGTGCCAGCAGTTCCTGGGACATCCCGGACGAGCAGTACTTC
>TRBJ2-5|TRBV7-2|TRBD2|-
CASSPSLIVLAGQQETQYF
TGTGCCAGCAGCCCAAGCCTGATCGTGTTAGCGGGACAACAAGAGACCCAGTACTTC
>TRBJ2-7|TRBV6-5|-|-
CASSYGQAADYEQYF
TGTGCCAGCAGTTACGGCCAGGCGGCGGACTACGAGCAGTACTTC
>TRBJ2-3|TRBV11-3|-|-
CASSLGGQQDTQYF
TGTGCCAGCAGCTTAGGTGGGCAACAAGATACGCAGTATTTT
>TRBJ1-2|TRBV29-1|-|-
CSVEVVLFPAGYTF
TGCAGCGTTGAAGTTGTGCTCTTCCCTGCGGGCTACACCTTC
>TRBJ1-5|TRBV2|TRBD1|-
CASSRTGVRWGGNQPQHF
TGTGCCAGCAGTCGGACAGGCGTACGCTGGGGAGGCAATCAGCCCCAGCATTTT
>TRBJ1-5|TRBV21-1|-|-
CASSKARFNRHQPQHF
TGTGCCAGCAGCAAAGCCCGGTTTAATAGACATCAGCCCCAGCATTTT
>TRBJ2-7|TRBV7-2|-|-
CASSLRGGGGTVEQYF
TGTGCCAGCAGCTTAAGGGGAGGAGGAGGAACTGTCGAGCAGTACTTC
>TRBJ1-1|TRBV9|-|-
CASSPEGGYTEAFF
TGTGCCAGCAGCCCGGAGGGGGGTTACACTGAAGCTTTCTTT
>TRBJ1-1|TRBV30|-|-
CAWRGRGTEAFF
TGTGCCTGGAGGGGTAGGGGCACTGAAGCTTTCTTT
>TRBJ2-7|TRBV27|-|once
CASSFDTGYEQYF
TGCGCCAGCAGTTTTGACACAGGCTACGAGCAGTACTTC
>TRBJ2-7|TRBV6-1|-|-
CASSAGRVRTDEQYF
TGTGCCAGCAGTGCGGGCCGAGTAAGAACCGACGAGCAGTACTTC
>TRBJ2-2|TRBV5-1|TRBD1|-
CASSLAPSGQVYTGELFF
TGCGCCAGCAGCTTGGCCCCCTCGGGACAGGTGTACACCGGGGAGCTGTTTTTT
>TRBJ1-4|TRBV19|TRBD1|-
CASTTGTANEKLFF
TGTGCCAGTACCACCGGGACAGCGAATGAAAAACTGTTTTTT
>TRBJ2-7|TRBV6-5|-|-
CASSSAFYEQYF
TGTGCCAGCAGTTCTGCTTTCTACGAGCAGTACTTC
>TRBJ2-3|TRBV7-9|TRBD2|-
CASSAAGSTDTQYF
TGTGCCAGCAGCGCAGCGGGGTCAACAGATACGCAGTATTTT
>TRBJ1-4|TRBV19|-|-
CASSIEPRDEKLFF
TGTGCCAGTAGTATTGAGCCCAGGGATGAAAAACTGTTTTTT
>TRBJ2-3|TRBV7-3|-|-
CASSPSGRPDTQYF
TGTGCCAGCAGCCCTTCAGGGCGCCCAGATACGCAGTATTTT
>TRBJ2-3|TRBV6-1|-|-
CASSEMRMDTQYF
TGTGCCAGCAGTGAAATGAGGATGGATACGCAGTATTTT